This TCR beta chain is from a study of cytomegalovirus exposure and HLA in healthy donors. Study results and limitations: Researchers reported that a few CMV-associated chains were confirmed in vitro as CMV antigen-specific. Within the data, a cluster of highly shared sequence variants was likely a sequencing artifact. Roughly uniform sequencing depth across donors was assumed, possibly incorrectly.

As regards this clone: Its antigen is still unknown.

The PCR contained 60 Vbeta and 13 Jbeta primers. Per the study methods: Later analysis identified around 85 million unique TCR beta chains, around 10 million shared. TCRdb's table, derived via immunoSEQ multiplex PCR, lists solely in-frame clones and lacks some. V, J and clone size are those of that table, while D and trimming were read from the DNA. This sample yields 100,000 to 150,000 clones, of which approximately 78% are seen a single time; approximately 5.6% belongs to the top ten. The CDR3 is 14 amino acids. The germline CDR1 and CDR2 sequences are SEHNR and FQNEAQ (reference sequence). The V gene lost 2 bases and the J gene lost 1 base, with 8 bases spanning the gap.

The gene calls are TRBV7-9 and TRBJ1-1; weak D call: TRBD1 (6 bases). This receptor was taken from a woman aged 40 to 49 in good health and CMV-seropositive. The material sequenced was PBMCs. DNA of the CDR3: TGTGCCAGCAGCTTAACCAGGGGGAACACTGAAGCTTTCTTT. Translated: CASSLTRGNTEAFF.